This entry lists 22 T cell receptor beta chains sequenced from one sample in a study of patients and donors after allogeneic stem cell transplantation (dated by TCRdb to 2020 to 2022). The library was prepared using RT-PCR. The run used a NextSeq 550. The public reads were quality trimmed at Q25 with fastp and then assembled into clones with MiXCR by TCRdb, keeping productive beta chains. Records with the same CDR3 protein are collapsed into one entry carrying the most frequent genes and DNA. The sample records 80,000 to 90,000 distinct CDR3 sequences, 48% of which are singletons. Around 55% of the sample is taken by the ten largest. The sequenced sample was blood, either unsorted or a sorted T cell fraction (not recorded which). The receptors come from a human donor who was either an allogeneic HSCT recipient or a stem cell or donor lymphocyte infusion donor (not recorded which). It is not recorded whose cells these are; they may come from a transplant donor.

V and J are TRBV12-3 or TRBV12-4 and TRBJ1-4, with TRBD1 as a possible D gene (6 bases). V was pared by 6 bases and J by 1 base, with 9 bases between. CDR3 length: 14 amino acids. CDR3 amino acids: CASRTTGTNEKLFF. The DNA for the CDR3 is TGTGCCAGCAGGACGACAGGAACTAATGAAAAACTGTTTTTT.

This clonotype has a handful of counts. This chain uses TRBV5-1 with TRBJ1-1; 7 bases fit TRBD1. The CDR3 extends over 14 amino acids. Looked up from germline, CDR1 is SGHRS and CDR2 is YFSETQ. Trimming removed 2 bases from V and 4 bases from J; junction bases left unmatched: 5. CDR3 loop: CASSLQGMGTEAFF. DNA for the CDR3: TGCGCCAGCAGCTTACAGGGGATGGGCACTGAAGCTTTCTTT.

This clonotype has just a few counts. The chain joins TRBV20-1 to TRBJ1-1; D is perhaps TRBD1 (5 bases). The CDR3 runs to 15 residues. The germline gives CDR1 DFQATT, CDR2 SNEGSKA (reference sequence). V was clipped by 1 base and J by 2 bases, with 14 bases between them. CDR3 DNA sequence: TGCAGTGCTAGAGCCCCACAGGTCATAAACACTGAAGCTTTCTTT. It yields the protein CSARAPQVINTEAFF.

This clonotype was counted between two and nine times. The chain is built from TRBV29-1 and TRBJ1-2, with D maybe TRBD1 (6 bases). The CDR3 has 15 amino acids. The germline CDR1 and CDR2 sequences are SQVTM and ANQGSEA. Trimming stripped 0 bases from V and 8 bases from J, with 19 bases between. The CDR3 DNA reads TGCAGCGTTGAAGATAAAAACAGGGTGGTGACCGGCTACACCTTC. This gives the protein CSVEDKNRVVTGYTF.

This clonotype turned up a few times. The chain couples TRBV9 to TRBJ1-1; D is perhaps TRBD1 (5 bases). Germline loops: CDR1 SGDLS, CDR2 YYNGEE. The CDR3 covers 14 residues. V was trimmed by 3 bases and J by 2 bases, leaving 11 bases between them. The CDR3 DNA follows: TGTGCCAGCAGCGGGGGACGGAGTAACACTGAAGCTTTCTTT. This gives the protein CASSGGRSNTEAFF.

The chain carries TRBV5-1 and TRBJ1-2; no clear D. Germline lookup yields CDR1 SGHRS and CDR2 YFSETQ. This CDR3 contains 10 residues. V dropped 2 bases and J dropped 5 bases, with 1 base sitting between them. In DNA, the CDR3 is TGCGCCAGCAGCTTTTATGGCTACACCTTC. Its translation: CASSFYGYTF.

The chain combines TRBV20-1 with TRBJ1-1, with 10 bases aligning to TRBD1. Germline V lookup: CDR1 DFQATT, CDR2 SNEGSKA (reference sequence). The ends lost 6 bases at V and 10 bases at J; junction bases unmatched: 8. The CDR3 spans 12 residues. The CDR3: CSAIDRGRGAFF. CDR3 DNA sequence: TGCAGTGCCATTGACAGGGGGCGCGGAGCTTTCTTT.

This rearrangement joins TRBV10-3 to TRBJ2-7, with 10 bases fitting TRBD2. Germline V gene sequence: CDR1 ENHRY, CDR2 SYGVKD. The CDR3 has 17 amino acids. The V gene end was trimmed by 6 bases and the J gene end by 4 bases; junction bases not matched to a gene: 15. In DNA, the CDR3 is TGTGCCATCAGCCCCGCCTTGAGAGCGGGAGGGCCATACGAGCAGTACTTC. It codes for CAISPALRAGGPYEQYF.

This clonotype is labeled as medium-sized (0.01 to 0.1%). The V call is TRBV5-1, the J call TRBJ1-3; possibly TRBD1 for D (5 bases). V lost 0 bases, J lost 4 bases, and 17 bases lay in between. CDR3 length: 17 amino acids. Germline V gene lookup returns CDR1 SGHRS and CDR2 YFSETQ. The CDR3 DNA reads as TGCGCCAGCAGCTTGGCCACGGGTCGGGGGGACGGAAACACCATATATTTT. Translated, it gives CASSLATGRGDGNTIYF.

This chain uses TRBV11-2 with TRBJ2-7, with D possibly being TRBD1 (6 bases). Between the trimmed V and J ends, which lost 3 bases and 3 bases, there was a span of 24 bases. This CDR3 is built from 18 residues. Per the germline V gene, CDR1 is SGHAT and CDR2 is FQNNGV. The CDR3 sequence: CASSFYASQVGARYEQYF. CDR3 coding DNA: TGTGCCAGCAGCTTTTACGCCTCCCAGGTGGGGGCGCGCTACGAGCAGTACTTC.

The chain couples TRBV28 to TRBJ2-3; 9 positions match TRBD2. The CDR3 totals 16 residues. The ends lost 8 bases at V and 4 bases at J; junction bases unmatched: 13. Germline V CDR1 and CDR2: MDHEN, SYDVKM. CDR3 DNA: TGTGCCAGCCCCCCACCGGGCGGGAGGGCCCCAGATACGCAGTATTTT. It translates to CASPPPGGRAPDTQYF.

The rearrangement links TRBV7-9 to TRBJ1-1; maybe TRBD1 (6 bases). The germline CDR1 and CDR2 sequences are SEHNR and FQNEAQ (reference sequence). The ends were cut back, 5 bases at V and 10 bases at J, with 17 bases in the middle. The CDR3 has 13 residues. The CDR3 is CASSDTSGRGAFF. The CDR3 coding sequence is TGTGCCAGCAGCGACACGAGCGGCAGGGGAGCTTTCTTT.

This clonotype was seen only once. The CDR3 does not close with the conserved phenylalanine or tryptophan, likely indicating a read error. This chain uses TRBV20-1 with TRBJ1-1; 7 nucleotides agree with TRBD1. The CDR3 totals 13 residues. With V trimmed by 5 bases and J by 0 bases, 3 bases remained unmatched. Germline V lookup: CDR1 DFQATT, CDR2 SNEGSKA (reference sequence). CDR3 amino acids: CSAHTGVNTEAFL. CDR3 sequence (DNA): TGCAGTGCTCATACAGGGGTGAACACTGAAGCTTTCCTT.

The V gene is TRBV4-3, the J gene TRBJ1-5; weak D call: TRBD1 (5 bases). Germline V lookup: CDR1 LGHNA, CDR2 YSLEER. Trimming cost V 0 bases and J 0 bases, with 12 bases left between them. The CDR3 covers 17 residues. CDR3 in amino acids: CASSQDASGSSNQPQHF. CDR3 in DNA: TGCGCCAGCAGCCAAGATGCCTCAGGGAGTAGCAATCAGCCCCAGCATTTT.

This clonotype was seen only a few times. This chain joins TRBV12-3 or TRBV12-4 and TRBJ1-1; unclear D gene. V was pared by 6 bases and J by 0 bases, with 17 bases between. The CDR3 loop spans 16 amino acids. CDR3 DNA sequence: TGTGCCAGCAGCCGAGTGCCTTCAGATGTGAACACTGAAGCTTTCTTT. Encoded protein: CASSRVPSDVNTEAFF.

The chain's CDR3 is CASSSGQGRKGYTF. CDR3 sequence (DNA): TGTGCCAGCAGTTCAGGACAGGGAAGAAAAGGCTACACCTTC. The rearrangement joins TRBV28 to TRBJ1-2; 8 positions agree with TRBD1. J lost 8 bases, V lost 4 bases, and 9 bases had no gene match. Looked up from germline, CDR1 is MDHEN and CDR2 is SYDVKM. The CDR3 extends over 14 amino acids.

This chain joins TRBV9 and TRBJ2-1, with unresolved D. Germline V gene sequence: CDR1 SGDLS, CDR2 YYNGEE. The CDR3 runs to 12 residues. The V end lost 4 bases, the J end lost 8 bases, and 10 bases lay between the germline ends. The CDR3 nucleotides are TGTGCCAGCAGCCCCCTCAGCGATGAGCAGTTCTTC. Translation: CASSPLSDEQFF.

This clonotype was seen only a few times. This chain connects TRBV2 to TRBJ2-7; tentatively, D is TRBD1 (5 bases). The CDR3 is made up of 14 amino acids. Trimming cost V 2 bases and J 6 bases, with 14 bases left between them. Germline CDR1 and CDR2: SNHLY and FYNNEI. The chain's CDR3 is CASSERGTPIEQYF. CDR3 nucleotide sequence: TGTGCCAGCAGTGAAAGGGGAACTCCCATCGAGCAGTACTTC.

The V call is TRBV9, the J call TRBJ2-1; 12 bases fit TRBD2. The CDR3 runs to 15 residues. With V trimmed by 4 bases and J by 2 bases, 1 base remained unmatched. Germline CDR1 reads SGDLS; CDR2 reads YYNGEE. CDR3 residues: CASSRTSGTYNEQFF. For the CDR3, the DNA is TGTGCCAGCAGCCGGACTAGCGGGACCTACAATGAGCAGTTCTTC.

This chain connects TRBV7-9 to TRBJ2-2, with TRBD2 as a possible D gene (6 bases). This CDR3 is 17 amino acids long. The V end was cut by 5 bases, the J end by 0 bases, with 16 bases between. In germline, CDR1 is SEHNR, CDR2 FQNEAQ (reference sequence). The CDR3 DNA is TGTGCCAGCAGCCGACGGGAAGCGGGCTCGAACACCGGGGAGCTGTTTTTT. It is translated as CASSRREAGSNTGELFF.

The genes are TRBV2 and TRBJ1-4; tentative D call: TRBD1 (5 bases). CDR3 length: 13 amino acids. Looked up from germline, CDR1 is SNHLY and CDR2 is FYNNEI. With 8 bases removed from V and 7 bases from J, the gap between germline ends came to 14 bases. In nucleotides, the CDR3 is TGTGCCAGCGGGACGGCCTTGGGTGAAAAACTGTTTTTT. Translating gives CASGTALGEKLFF. Supplemented by reference TRBV2 and TRBJ1-4, the full variable domain reads EPEVTQTPSHQVTQMGQEVILRCVPISNHLYFYWYRQILGQKVEFLVSFYNNEISEKSEIFDDQFSVERPDGSNFTLKIRSTKLEDSAMYFCASGTALGEKLFFGSGTQLSVL.

V gene TRBV7-9 combines with J gene TRBJ2-7, with 7 bases matching TRBD1. The CDR3 length is 16 residues. Germline CDR1 is SEHNR and CDR2 is FQNEAQ (reference sequence). The CDR3 DNA sequence: TGTGCTTCGACCACCGGGACAGAGAGATATTCCTACGAGCAGTACTTC. It translates to CASTTGTERYSYEQYF.